This T cell receptor beta chain was documented in a study of blood T cell repertoires in COVID-19. Study background: Both acute and convalescent COVID-19 samples were obtained from the United States, Italy and Spain. Sources were T cells, B-cell-depleted T cells, or PBMCs; the material itself was cDNA or gDNA.

The authors' processing: Reference gene primer amplification in the assay estimated nucleated cell counts. Measured with immunoSEQ multiplex PCR; TCRdb has only the in-frame clones, and not every one. The DNA was the basis for D and trimming; V, J and clone size are from that table. This table has about 130,000 clones, just under 85% appearing once. V lost 2 bases and J lost 6, with 10 bases in between. This CDR3 is built from 14 residues. Germline CDR1 reads LGHNT; CDR2 reads FRNRAP. This clone occurred a few times. Sequenced material: peripheral blood. V and J are TRBV12-5 and TRBJ2-2; perhaps TRBD2 as D (6 bases). The origin of this receptor is a woman older than 75 with acute or convalescent COVID-19. As DNA, the CDR3 is TGTGCTAGTGGTTTGCGGGGGATTCCCGGGGAGCTGTTTTTT. This encodes CASGLRGIPGELFF.